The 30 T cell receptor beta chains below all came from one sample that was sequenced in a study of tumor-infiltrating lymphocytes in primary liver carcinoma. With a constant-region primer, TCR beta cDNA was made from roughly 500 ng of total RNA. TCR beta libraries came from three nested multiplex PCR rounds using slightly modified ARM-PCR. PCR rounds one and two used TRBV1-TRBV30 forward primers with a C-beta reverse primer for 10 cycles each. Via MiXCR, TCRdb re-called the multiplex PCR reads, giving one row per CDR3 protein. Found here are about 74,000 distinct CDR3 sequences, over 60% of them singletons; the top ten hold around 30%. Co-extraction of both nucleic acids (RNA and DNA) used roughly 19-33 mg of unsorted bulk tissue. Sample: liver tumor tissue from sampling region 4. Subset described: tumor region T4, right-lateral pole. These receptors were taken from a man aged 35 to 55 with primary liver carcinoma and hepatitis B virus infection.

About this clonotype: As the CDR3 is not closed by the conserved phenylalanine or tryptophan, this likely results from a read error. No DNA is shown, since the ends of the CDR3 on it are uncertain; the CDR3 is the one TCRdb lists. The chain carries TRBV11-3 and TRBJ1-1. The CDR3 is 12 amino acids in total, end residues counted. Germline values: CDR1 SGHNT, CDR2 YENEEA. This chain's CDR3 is CASTFTPMNTEV.

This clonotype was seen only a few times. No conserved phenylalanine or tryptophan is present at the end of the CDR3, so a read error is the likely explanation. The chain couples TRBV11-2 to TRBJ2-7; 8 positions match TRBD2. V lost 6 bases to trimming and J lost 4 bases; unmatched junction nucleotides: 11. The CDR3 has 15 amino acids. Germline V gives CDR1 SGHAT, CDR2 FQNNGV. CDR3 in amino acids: CASSQYSGGGYEQYL. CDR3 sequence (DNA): TGTGCCAGCAGTCAATATTCGGGAGGGGGTTACGAGCAGTACTTA.

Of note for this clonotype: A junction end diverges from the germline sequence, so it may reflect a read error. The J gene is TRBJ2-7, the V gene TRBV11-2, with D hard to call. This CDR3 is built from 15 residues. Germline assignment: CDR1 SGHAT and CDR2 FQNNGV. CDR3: CTSSLGVTLPYEHYF. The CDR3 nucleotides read TGTACCAGCAGCCTCGGCGTGACTCTACCCTACGAGCACTACTTC.

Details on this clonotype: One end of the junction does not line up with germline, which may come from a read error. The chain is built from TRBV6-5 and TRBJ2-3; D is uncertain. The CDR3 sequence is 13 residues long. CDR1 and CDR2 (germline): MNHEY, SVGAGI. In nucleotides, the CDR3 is TGTGCCAGCATGGGAATGGGTACAGAAACGCAGTATTTT. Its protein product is CASMGMGTETQYF.

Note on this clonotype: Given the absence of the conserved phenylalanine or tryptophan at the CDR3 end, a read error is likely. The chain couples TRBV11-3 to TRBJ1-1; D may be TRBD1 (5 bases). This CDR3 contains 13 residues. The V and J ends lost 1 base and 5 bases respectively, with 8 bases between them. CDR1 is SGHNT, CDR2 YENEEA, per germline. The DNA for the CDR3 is TGTGCCAGCAGCTTAGTGGGGGGGACTGAAGCTTTCCTT. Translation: CASSLVGGTEAFL.

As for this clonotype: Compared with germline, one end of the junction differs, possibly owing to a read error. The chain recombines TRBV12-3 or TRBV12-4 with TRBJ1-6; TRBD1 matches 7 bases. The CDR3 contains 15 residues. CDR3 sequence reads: CTRGSTTGRNSPLHF. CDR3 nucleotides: TGTACCAGGGGTTCCACGACAGGGCGTAATTCACCCCTCCACTTT.

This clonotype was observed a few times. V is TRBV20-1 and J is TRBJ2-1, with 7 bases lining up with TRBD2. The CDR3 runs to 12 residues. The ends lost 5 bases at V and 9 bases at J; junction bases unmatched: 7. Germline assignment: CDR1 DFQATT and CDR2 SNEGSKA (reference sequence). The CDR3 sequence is CSAGGGTSEQFF. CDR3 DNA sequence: TGCAGTGCTGGGGGGGGGACCAGTGAGCAGTTCTTC.

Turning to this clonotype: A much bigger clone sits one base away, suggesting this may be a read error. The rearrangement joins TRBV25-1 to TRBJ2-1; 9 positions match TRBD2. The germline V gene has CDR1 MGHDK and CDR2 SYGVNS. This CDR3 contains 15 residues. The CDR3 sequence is CASSELDSGSNELFF. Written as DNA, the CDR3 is TGTGCCAGCAGTGAATTGGATAGCGGGAGTAATGAGCTGTTCTTC.

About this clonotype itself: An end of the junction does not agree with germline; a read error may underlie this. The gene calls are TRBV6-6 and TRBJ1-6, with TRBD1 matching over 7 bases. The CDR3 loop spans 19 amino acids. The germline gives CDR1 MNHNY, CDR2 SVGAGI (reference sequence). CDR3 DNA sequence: TGTGCCAGCAGTTCTGGTCTAGAAGGGGGCGCGCTATTGGATTCACCCCCCCACTTT. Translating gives CASSSGLEGGALLDSPPHF.

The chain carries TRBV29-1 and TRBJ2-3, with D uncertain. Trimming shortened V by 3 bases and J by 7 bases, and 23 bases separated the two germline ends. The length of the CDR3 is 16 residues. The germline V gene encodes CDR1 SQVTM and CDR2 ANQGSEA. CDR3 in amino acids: CSVDGEVGIFANTQYF. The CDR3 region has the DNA TGCAGCGTTGACGGAGAAGTGGGAATTTTCGCAAATACGCAGTATTTT.

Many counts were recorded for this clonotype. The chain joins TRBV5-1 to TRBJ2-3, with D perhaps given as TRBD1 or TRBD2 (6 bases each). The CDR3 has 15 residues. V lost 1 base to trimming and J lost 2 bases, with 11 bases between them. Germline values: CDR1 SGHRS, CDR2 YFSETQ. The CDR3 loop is CASSLWGALTDTQYF. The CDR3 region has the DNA TGCGCCAGCAGCTTGTGGGGGGCCCTCACAGATACGCAGTATTTT.

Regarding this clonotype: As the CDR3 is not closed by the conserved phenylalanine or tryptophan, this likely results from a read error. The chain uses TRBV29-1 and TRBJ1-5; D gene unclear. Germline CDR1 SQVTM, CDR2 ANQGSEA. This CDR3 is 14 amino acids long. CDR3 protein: CSVVYDFSNQLQHL. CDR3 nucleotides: TGCAGCGTTGTTTACGATTTTAGCAATCAGCTCCAGCATCTT.

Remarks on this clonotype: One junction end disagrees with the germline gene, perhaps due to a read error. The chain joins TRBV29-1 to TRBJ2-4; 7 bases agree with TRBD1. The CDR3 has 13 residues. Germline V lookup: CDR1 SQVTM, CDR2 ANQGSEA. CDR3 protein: CSVLGTAKNIQCF. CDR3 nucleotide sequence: TGCAGCGTTCTCGGGACAGCAAAAAACATTCAGTGCTTC.

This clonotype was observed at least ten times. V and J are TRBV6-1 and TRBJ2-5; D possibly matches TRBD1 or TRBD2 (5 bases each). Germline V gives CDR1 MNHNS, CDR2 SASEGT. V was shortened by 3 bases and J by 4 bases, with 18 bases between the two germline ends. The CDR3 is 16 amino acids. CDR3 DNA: TGTGCCAGCAGTGACCTCATCGGGACGGGTAGAGAGACCCAGTACTTC. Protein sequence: CASSDLIGTGRETQYF.

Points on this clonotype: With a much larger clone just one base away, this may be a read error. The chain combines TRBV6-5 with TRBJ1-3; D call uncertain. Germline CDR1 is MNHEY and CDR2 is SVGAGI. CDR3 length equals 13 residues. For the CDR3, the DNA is TGTGCCAGCAGGCTAAGCTCTGGAAACGCCATATATTTT. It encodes CASRLSSGNAIYF.

The CDR3 DNA reads as TGTGCCAGCAGCGGGCGCGACAGTCCTACTAACTATGGCTACACCTTC. It encodes CASSGRDSPTNYGYTF. The chain couples TRBV2 to TRBJ1-2, with a weak D call TRBD1 (5 bases). This CDR3 spans 16 amino acids. CDR1 and CDR2 from the germline V gene are SNHLY and FYNNEI. Trimming cost V 6 bases and J 0 bases, with 17 bases left between them.

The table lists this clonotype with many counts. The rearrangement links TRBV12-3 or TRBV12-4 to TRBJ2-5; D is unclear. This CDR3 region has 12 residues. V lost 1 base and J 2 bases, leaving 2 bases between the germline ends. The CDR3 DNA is TGTGCCAGCAGTTTAGTTCAAGAGACCCAGTACTTC. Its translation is CASSLVQETQYF.

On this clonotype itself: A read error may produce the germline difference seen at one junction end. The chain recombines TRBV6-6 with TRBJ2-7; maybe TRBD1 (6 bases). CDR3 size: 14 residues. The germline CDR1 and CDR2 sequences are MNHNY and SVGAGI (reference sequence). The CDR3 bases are TGTGCCAGTAGCCCCCACGAGGGTTCAGGGGAGCAGTGCTTC. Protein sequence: CASSPHEGSGEQCF.

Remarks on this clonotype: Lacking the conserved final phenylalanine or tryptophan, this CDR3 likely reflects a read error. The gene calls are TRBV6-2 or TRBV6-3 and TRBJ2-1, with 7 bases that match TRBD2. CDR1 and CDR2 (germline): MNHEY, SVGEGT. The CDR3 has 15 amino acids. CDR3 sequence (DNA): TGTGCCAGCAGTTACGGAGGGAGGGCCTACAATGGGCAGTTCTCC. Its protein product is CASSYGGRAYNGQFS.

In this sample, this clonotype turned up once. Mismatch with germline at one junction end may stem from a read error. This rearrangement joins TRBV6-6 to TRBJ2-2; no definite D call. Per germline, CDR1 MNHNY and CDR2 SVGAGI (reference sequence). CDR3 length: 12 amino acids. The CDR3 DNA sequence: TGTGCTAGCACCCTACCCTCCGGGGAGCTGTTTTTT. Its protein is CASTLPSGELFF.

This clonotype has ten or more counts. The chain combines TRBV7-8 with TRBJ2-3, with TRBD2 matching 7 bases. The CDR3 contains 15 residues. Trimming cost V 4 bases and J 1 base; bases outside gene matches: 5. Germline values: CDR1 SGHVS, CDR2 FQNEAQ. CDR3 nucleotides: TGTGCCAGCAGCTCTAGAGGGAGGGGCACAGATACGCAGTATTTT. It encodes CASSSRGRGTDTQYF.

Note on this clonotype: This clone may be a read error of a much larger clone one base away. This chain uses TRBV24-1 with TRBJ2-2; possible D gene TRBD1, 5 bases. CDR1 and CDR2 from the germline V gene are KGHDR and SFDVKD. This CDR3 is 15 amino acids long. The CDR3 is CTTSDLSRDTGELFF. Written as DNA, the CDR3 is TGTACCACCAGTGATTTAAGCAGGGACACCGGGGAGCTGTTTTTT.

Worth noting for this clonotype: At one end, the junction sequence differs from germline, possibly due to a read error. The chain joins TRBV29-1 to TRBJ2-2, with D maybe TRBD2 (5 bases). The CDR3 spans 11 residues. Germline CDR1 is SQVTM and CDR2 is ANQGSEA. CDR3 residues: CSVGNTGDLFF. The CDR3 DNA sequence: TGTAGCGTAGGGAACACCGGGGATCTGTTTTTT.

DNA of the CDR3: TGTGCCAGTAATGCCCTCTCCACCGGGGGGGGCGATGAGCAGTTCTTC. It encodes CASNALSTGGGDEQFF. The chain carries TRBV6-1 and TRBJ2-1; 8 bases are shared with TRBD2. Trimming took 9 bases from V and 8 from J; bases not matched to a gene: 18. Germline V gives CDR1 MNHNS, CDR2 SASEGT. This CDR3 has 16 amino acids.

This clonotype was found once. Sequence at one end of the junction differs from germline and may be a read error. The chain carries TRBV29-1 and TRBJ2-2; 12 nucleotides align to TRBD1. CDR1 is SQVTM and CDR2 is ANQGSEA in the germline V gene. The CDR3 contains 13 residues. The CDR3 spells CNVTGQGAGELFF. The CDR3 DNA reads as TGCAACGTTACGGGACAGGGGGCCGGTGAGCTGTTTTTT.

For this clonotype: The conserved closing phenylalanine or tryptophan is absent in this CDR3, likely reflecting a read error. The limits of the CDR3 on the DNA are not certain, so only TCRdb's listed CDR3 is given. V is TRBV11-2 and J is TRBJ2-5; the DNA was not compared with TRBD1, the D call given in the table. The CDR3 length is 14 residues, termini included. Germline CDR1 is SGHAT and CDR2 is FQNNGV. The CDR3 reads CTSSLGTAQETQYY.

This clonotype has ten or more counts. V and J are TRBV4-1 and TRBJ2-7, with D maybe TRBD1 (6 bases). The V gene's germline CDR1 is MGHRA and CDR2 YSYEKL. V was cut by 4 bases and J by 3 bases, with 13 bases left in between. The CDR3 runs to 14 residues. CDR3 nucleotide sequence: TGCGCCAGCAGCCCCCTGGGCAGGGGCTACGAGCAGTACTTC. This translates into CASSPLGRGYEQYF.

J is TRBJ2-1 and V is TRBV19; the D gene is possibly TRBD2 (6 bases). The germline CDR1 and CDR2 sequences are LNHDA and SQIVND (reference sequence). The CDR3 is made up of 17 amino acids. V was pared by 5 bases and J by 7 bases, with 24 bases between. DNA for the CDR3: TGTGCCAGTAGTGGGCAGCGGGCCTTTCAGTCTGTTAATGAGCAGTTCTTC. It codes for CASSGQRAFQSVNEQFF.

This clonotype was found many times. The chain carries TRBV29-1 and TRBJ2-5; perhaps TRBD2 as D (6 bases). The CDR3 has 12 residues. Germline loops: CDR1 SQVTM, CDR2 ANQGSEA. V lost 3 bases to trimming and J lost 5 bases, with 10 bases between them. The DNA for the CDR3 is TGCAGCGTTGATCGGGGGAGGGAGACCCAGTACTTC. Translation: CSVDRGRETQYF.

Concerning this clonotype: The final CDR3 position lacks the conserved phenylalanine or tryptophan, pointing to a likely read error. The CDR3 DNA sequence: TGTGCCACTACTGGACTAGAGGGAGCTTATAAGTCCTACGAGCAGTACTTA. The encoded protein is CATTGLEGAYKSYEQYL. J is TRBJ2-7 and V is TRBV4-2; 7 bases are a match to TRBD2. From germline, CDR1 is LGHNA and CDR2 YNFKEQ. Germline trimming cut 10 bases from V and 1 base from J; bases unmatched to any gene: 19. CDR3 length: 17 amino acids.